A single sample gave rise to the 15 T cell receptor beta chains below, sequenced in a study of blood T cell repertoires in COVID-19 (TCRdb year 2020). Library prep was done by the immunoSEQ multiplex PCR assay. TCRdb re-hosts the immuneACCESS table, in-frame sequences only. Its copies lack some clones; in the studies checked, an unresolved V gene accounts for under half of them, and the cause for the rest is not known. Recorded for this sample are about 250,000 clones; approximately 90% of them occurred a single time. Clones ranked in the top ten supply roughly 8.3% of the sample. Input material: PBMCs or T cells enriched from blood (not recorded which). Receptor source: a man in his forties or fifties who had recovered from COVID-19.

V is TRBV10-3 and J is TRBJ1-1, with D possibly matching TRBD1 (5 bases). V lost 0 bases, J lost 0 bases, and 8 bases lay in between. The CDR3 contains 15 residues. Per the germline V gene, CDR1 is ENHRY and CDR2 is SYGVKD. CDR3: CAISESGLMNTEAFF. In nucleotides, the CDR3 is TGTGCCATCAGTGAGTCGGGACTGATGAACACTGAAGCTTTCTTT.

This clone was counted between two and nine times. The chain carries TRBV4-1 and TRBJ1-5; D gene unclear. Per the germline V gene, CDR1 is MGHRA and CDR2 is YSYEKL. With 1 base removed from V and 4 bases from J, the gap between germline ends came to 8 bases. CDR3 size: 14 residues. In DNA, the CDR3 is TGCGCCAGCAGCCAAGGCGCCCGGAATCAGCCCCAGCATTTT. Amino acid sequence: CASSQGARNQPQHF.

The V gene is TRBV10-3, the J gene TRBJ1-1; TRBD1 matches at 11 bases. Trimming cost V 3 bases and J 1 base; bases outside gene matches: 13. The CDR3 consists of 19 residues. Germline V gene sequence: CDR1 ENHRY, CDR2 SYGVKD. CDR3 protein: CAISEEGQGGILGNTEAFF. The CDR3 DNA reads as TGTGCCATCAGTGAAGAGGGACAGGGGGGGATTTTAGGGAACACTGAAGCTTTCTTT.

The rearrangement joins TRBV12-3 or TRBV12-4 to TRBJ2-2; 7 bases line up with TRBD1. The CDR3 is 13 residues long. Trimming took 7 bases from V and 5 from J; bases not matched to a gene: 4. The CDR3 DNA reads TGTGCCAGCAACAGACAGGGTACCGGGGAGCTGTTTTTT. It codes for CASNRQGTGELFF.

The chain has TRBV4-3 and TRBJ1-1; no clear D gene. Trimming shortened V by 2 bases and J by 9 bases, and 22 bases separated the two germline ends. This CDR3 has 16 residues. Germline loops: CDR1 LGHNA, CDR2 YSLEER. CDR3 bases: TGCGCCAGCAGCCAAACGTGGGGAGTCCAAGGGCAACAAGCTTTCTTT. Translated: CASSQTWGVQGQQAFF.

Only one count was recorded for this clone. J is TRBJ2-2 and V is TRBV10-2; maybe TRBD1 (6 bases). Trimming took off 11 bases at V and 2 bases at J, with 15 bases between the two ends. The germline CDR1 and CDR2 sequences are WSHSY and SAAADI. The CDR3 is 14 residues long. The CDR3 bases are TGCGCCGTTTCCGGGACACCTAACACCGGGGAGCTGTTTTTT. It codes for CAVSGTPNTGELFF.

This clone was observed a single time. J is TRBJ1-5 and V is TRBV10-2, with D perhaps TRBD1 (5 bases). Germline loops: CDR1 WSHSY, CDR2 SAAADI. V lost 4 bases to trimming and J lost 8 bases, with 15 bases between them. CDR3 length equals 14 residues. The chain's CDR3 is CASSAGMSLEPQHF. In nucleotides, the CDR3 is TGCGCCAGCAGTGCAGGGATGAGCTTGGAGCCCCAGCATTTT.

The chain is built from TRBV12-5 and TRBJ2-7; 11 bases align to TRBD2. The J segment lost 3 bases and the V segment lost 2 bases, leaving 6 bases of the junction unmatched. The CDR3 has 16 amino acids. CDR1 is LGHNT and CDR2 is FRNRAP in the germline V gene. DNA for the CDR3: TGTGCTAGTGGTTTGTCACTAGCGGGAGCGTTCTACGAGCAGTACTTC. This sequence encodes CASGLSLAGAFYEQYF.

The CDR3 nucleotides read TGTGCCAGCAGGGCCTCGACGGGATACAATGAGCAGTTCTTC. Translation: CASRASTGYNEQFF. The rearrangement links TRBV7-2 to TRBJ2-1; D is possibly TRBD2 (5 bases). Trimming left V 6 bases short and J 4 bases short, with 13 bases between. The length of the CDR3 is 14 residues. Germline assignment: CDR1 SGHTA and CDR2 FQGNSA.

This CDR3 reads CASSQDTGRHQPQHF. CDR3 nucleotide sequence: TGCGCCAGCAGCCAAGATACAGGGCGTCATCAGCCCCAGCATTTT. V gene TRBV4-1 combines with J gene TRBJ1-5, with a tentative D call TRBD1 (6 bases). The V gene's germline CDR1 is MGHRA and CDR2 YSYEKL. V lost 0 bases and J 5 bases, leaving 11 bases between the germline ends. This CDR3 spans 15 amino acids.

This chain links TRBV7-9 with TRBJ1-2; TRBD1 agrees at 10 bases. V lost 0 bases and J lost 7; bases outside the gene matches: 8. CDR3 length: 16 amino acids. Germline values: CDR1 SEHNR, CDR2 FQNEAQ (reference sequence). The CDR3 sequence is CASSLALGQGLTGYTF. The DNA for the CDR3 is TGTGCCAGCAGCTTAGCGCTGGGACAGGGGTTAACTGGCTACACCTTC.

Comments on this clone: This specimen includes other DNA sequences encoding the same CDR3. This rearrangement joins TRBV7-9 to TRBJ1-5, with 7 bases aligning to TRBD1. The germline V gene has CDR1 SEHNR and CDR2 FQNEAQ (reference sequence). Trimming cost V 2 bases and J 4 bases; bases outside gene matches: 5. This CDR3 has 15 residues. The CDR3 nucleotides read TGTGCCAGCAGCTTAACGGGACAGTTAAATCAGCCCCAGCATTTT. This gives the protein CASSLTGQLNQPQHF.

This clone was seen once. This chain uses TRBV19 with TRBJ1-2, with 7 nucleotides matching TRBD1. Unmatched junction bases numbered 17, after V lost 4 bases and J lost 0 bases. The CDR3 has 19 residues. The V gene's germline CDR1 is LNHDA and CDR2 SQIVND (reference sequence). The CDR3 protein is CASSNLSQDRDEANYGYTF. The CDR3 DNA reads TGTGCCAGTAGTAACCTCTCCCAAGACAGGGACGAAGCTAACTATGGCTACACCTTC.

V usage is TRBV7-9 and J usage is TRBJ2-3; 12 nucleotides align to TRBD2. This CDR3 is 18 amino acids long. Trimming at V came to 5 bases and at J to 2 bases, leaving 11 bases not matched to a gene. Germline V gene lookup returns CDR1 SEHNR and CDR2 FQNEAQ (reference sequence). CDR3 in DNA: TGTGCCAGCAGCATGCTAGCGGGGGGGACTCCATCCACAGATACGCAGTATTTT. It codes for CASSMLAGGTPSTDTQYF.

The CDR3 loop reads CAISENTGSQIEAFF. The CDR3 DNA reads as TGTGCCATCAGTGAGAATACAGGGTCTCAAATTGAAGCTTTCTTT. The J gene is TRBJ1-1, the V gene TRBV10-3; tentative D call: TRBD1 (6 bases). CDR1 ENHRY and CDR2 SYGVKD come from the germline V gene. Trimming took off 2 bases at V and 7 bases at J, with 17 bases between the two ends. CDR3 length: 15 amino acids.